The 6 T cell receptor beta chains given below trace back to one sample, sequenced in a study of blood T cell repertoires in COVID-19. Sequencing used immunoSEQ multiplex PCR; TCRdb keeps in-frame clones, though not all of them. Of some 220,000 clones listed, 84% are singletons. Sequencing used peripheral blood. The receptors stem from a woman aged 60-75 years who had recovered from COVID-19.

The count of this clone is one. The chain employs TRBV5-8 and TRBJ1-2, with TRBD1 matching over 7 bases. V dropped 7 bases and J dropped 4; count of bases not matched to a gene: 13. CDR1 is SGHTS and CDR2 is YDEGEE in the germline V gene. The CDR3 sequence is 15 residues long. In nucleotides, the CDR3 is TGTGCCAGCCAAATAAGGGCAGGGGGGATCTATGGCTACACCTTC. It specifies CASQIRAGGIYGYTF.

This sequence joins TRBV11-2 and TRBJ2-1; no clear D. The germline V gene encodes CDR1 SGHAT and CDR2 FQNNGV. The CDR3 extends over 13 amino acids. Trimming cost V 4 bases and J 5 bases, with 9 bases left between them. The CDR3 DNA follows: TGTGCCAGCAGCTCCACTCGGGACAATGAGCAGTTCTTC. This sequence encodes CASSSTRDNEQFF.

The chain employs TRBV2 and TRBJ2-5; no firm D call. The V end lost 4 bases, the J end lost 5 bases, and 14 bases lay between the germline ends. Looked up from germline, CDR1 is SNHLY and CDR2 is FYNNEI. This CDR3 spans 14 amino acids. The CDR3 DNA reads TGTGCCAGCAGTGTCACAATAGCTGAGGAGACCCAGTACTTC. This codes for CASSVTIAEETQYF.

In this sample, this clone turned up a few times. Mismatch with germline at one junction end may stem from a read error. The rearrangement links TRBV7-7 to TRBJ2-3; 9 nucleotides line up with TRBD1. Germline CDR1 and CDR2: SSHAT and FNYEAQ (reference sequence). The CDR3 is made up of 15 amino acids. For the CDR3, the DNA is TGTGCTAGCAGCTTGAGGGACAGGGGCACAGATACGCAGTATTTT. It codes for CASSLRDRGTDTQYF.

The rearrangement uses TRBV5-1 and TRBJ1-2, with 7 bases fitting TRBD1. CDR1 and CDR2 from the germline V gene are SGHRS and YFSETQ. Losses at the gene ends were 5 bases for V and 1 base for J; bases not matched to a gene: 5. CDR3 length equals 14 residues. The CDR3 sequence is CASRGTVLNYGYTF. The CDR3 nucleotides are TGCGCCAGCAGGGGGACAGTCCTTAACTATGGCTACACCTTC.

This chain uses TRBV5-4 with TRBJ1-2, with 8 bases identical to TRBD1. J was trimmed by 8 bases and V by 3 bases; bases with no gene match: 9. The CDR3 is 14 amino acids. CDR1 SGHNT and CDR2 YYREEE come from the germline V gene (reference sequence). CDR3 sequence (DNA): TGTGCCAGCAGCTCCGGACAGGGATCGGGGGGCTACACCTTC. This gives the protein CASSSGQGSGGYTF.